This TCR beta chain was documented in a study of response to subunit inactivated influenza vaccine. Study outcomes and limitations: Authors suggested seasonal influenza vaccinations each recruit few new T cells.

CDR1 and CDR2 (germline): DFQATT, SNEGSKA (reference sequence). The V and J ends lost 3 bases and 2 bases respectively, with 5 bases between them. The CDR3 has 12 amino acids. TCRdb reprocessed the RT-PCR reads via MiXCR and lists one record per CDR3 protein. In the table there are approximately 300,000 distinct CDR3 sequences, about 20% of which are singletons. This clonotype was seen many times. Its target is not known. The chain has TRBV20-1 and TRBJ1-5; D is unclear. The sequencing here drew on PBMCs from blood, taken around 22 months after vaccination. The TCR comes from a man aged 50 to 69 who received an inactivated influenza vaccine. The CDR3 is CSARMGNQPQHF. As DNA, the CDR3 is TGCAGTGCTAGGATGGGCAATCAGCCCCAGCATTTT.